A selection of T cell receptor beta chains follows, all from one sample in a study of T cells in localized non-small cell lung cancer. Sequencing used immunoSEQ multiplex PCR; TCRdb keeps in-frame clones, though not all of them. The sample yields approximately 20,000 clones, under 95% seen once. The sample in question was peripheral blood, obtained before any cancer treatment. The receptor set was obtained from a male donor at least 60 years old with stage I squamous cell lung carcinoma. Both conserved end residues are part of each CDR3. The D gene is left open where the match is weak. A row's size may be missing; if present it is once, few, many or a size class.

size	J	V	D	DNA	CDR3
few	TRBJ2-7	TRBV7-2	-	TGTGCCAGCAGCGAAGCAGGGGGCGCGGGAGGGTACGAGCAGTACTTC	CASSEAGGAGGYEQYF
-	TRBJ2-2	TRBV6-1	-	TGTGCCAGCAGTGAAGGTCCGGGGAACACCGGGGAGCTGTTTTTT	CASSEGPGNTGELFF
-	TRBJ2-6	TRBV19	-	TGTGCCAGTAGTATTGGTCTCTCTGGGGCCAACGTCCTGACTTTC	CASSIGLSGANVLTF
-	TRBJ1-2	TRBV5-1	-	TGCGCCAGCAGCTTGGGACAGCCTAGTCACGGCTACACCTTC	CASSLGQPSHGYTF
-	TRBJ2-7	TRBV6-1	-	TGTGCCAGCAGAGGCGCAGGGGAATACGAGCAGTACTTC	CASRGAGEYEQYF
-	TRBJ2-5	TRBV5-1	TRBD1	TGCGCCAGCAGCCAGGGACAGGGGGAAGAGACCCAGTACTTC	CASSQGQGEETQYF
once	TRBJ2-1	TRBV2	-	TGTGCCAGCAAGTGGGACATATCCTACAATGAGCAGTTCTTC	CASKWDISYNEQFF
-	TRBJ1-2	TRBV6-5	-	TGTGCCAGCAGTCTAGGATTAAACTATGGCTACACCTTC	CASSLGLNYGYTF
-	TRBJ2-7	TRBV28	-	TGTGCCAGCAGGGACCTTTGGGAGCAGTACTTC	CASRDLWEQYF
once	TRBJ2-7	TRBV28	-	TGTGCCAGCATGATCACCGGGCAGACCTACGAGCAGTACTTC	CASMITGQTYEQYF
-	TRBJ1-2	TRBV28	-	TGTGCCAGCAGTTTAATTCGGACAGTGACTTTCTTC	CASSLIRTVTFF
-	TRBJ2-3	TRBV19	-	TGTGCCAGTAGTGGGTCGCAACGAGATACGCAGTATTTT	CASSGSQRDTQYF
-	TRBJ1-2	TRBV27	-	TGTGCCAGCAGTTTCACCCCCGGGGGGGCCTATGGCTACACCTTC	CASSFTPGGAYGYTF
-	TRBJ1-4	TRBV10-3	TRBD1	TGTGCCATCAGTGGGGAACAGGGGGCTGAAAAACTGTTTTTT	CAISGEQGAEKLFF
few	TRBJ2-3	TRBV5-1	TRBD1	TGCGCCAGCAGCCGGGGGACAGGGACGGCTAGCACAGATACGCAGTATTTT	CASSRGTGTASTDTQYF